Each of the 20 T cell receptor beta chains below was sequenced from the same sample in a study of blood T cell repertoires in COVID-19. Profiling relied on immunoSEQ multiplex PCR, and the TCRdb table lists in-frame clones only, not all of them. The repertoire holds about 140,000 clones, with roughly 84% as singletons. The sample comprised peripheral blood. The receptor source for this set is a human donor with acute or convalescent COVID-19. The donor label of this sample is uncertain.

This chain links TRBV16 with TRBJ2-4; D possibly corresponds to TRBD1 (6 bases). This CDR3 has 13 amino acids. Trimming took off 2 bases at V and 10 bases at J, with 12 bases between the two ends. Looked up from germline, CDR1 is KGHSY and CDR2 is FQNENV. Here the CDR3 reads CASSQADRIIQYF. The CDR3 bases are TGTGCCAGCAGCCAAGCCGACAGGATAATTCAGTACTTC.

The chain joins TRBV9 to TRBJ2-6; tentatively, D is TRBD2 (6 bases). Looked up from germline, CDR1 is SGDLS and CDR2 is YYNGEE. Trimming stripped 3 bases from V and 0 bases from J, with 10 bases between. This CDR3 comprises 16 residues. CDR3: CASSGSGLSGANVLTF. In nucleotides, the CDR3 is TGTGCCAGCAGCGGAAGCGGGCTCTCTGGGGCCAACGTCCTGACTTTC.

V and J are TRBV5-4 and TRBJ2-7; D possibly corresponds to TRBD1 (5 bases). CDR3 length: 12 residues. The germline CDR1 and CDR2 sequences are SGHNT and YYREEE (reference sequence). Deletions cut 0 bases from V and 7 bases from J, with 8 bases between. The CDR3 nucleotides are TGTGCCAGCAGCTTGGACAGGCGGGAGCAGTACGTC. This sequence encodes CASSLDRREQYV.

The chain couples TRBV15 to TRBJ2-1; tentative D call: TRBD1 (6 bases). Germline V gene sequence: CDR1 LNHNV, CDR2 YYDKDF (reference sequence). This CDR3 region has 15 residues. Trimming shortened V by 2 bases and J by 7 bases, and 15 bases separated the two germline ends. CDR3 region: CATSRSPDSRNEQFF. DNA for the CDR3: TGTGCCACCAGCAGATCCCCGGACAGCAGGAATGAGCAGTTCTTC. Full variable domain (outside the CDR3, taken from reference TRBV15 and TRBJ2-1): DAMVIQNPRYQVTQFGKPVTLSCSQTLNHNVMYWYQQKSSQAPKLLFHYYDKDFNNEADTPDNFQSRRPNTSFCFLDIRSPGLGDTAMYLCATSRSPDSRNEQFFGPGTRLTVL.

This chain uses TRBV4-2 with TRBJ2-1; 13 bases line up with TRBD2. The CDR3 runs 17 residues. V lost 3 bases and J lost 5; bases outside the gene matches: 7. Germline-derived CDR1 and CDR2 are LGHNA and YNFKEQ. For the CDR3, the DNA is TGTGCCAGCAGCCACCGCGGACTAGCGGGGGCCGACAATGAGCAGTTCTTC. This codes for CASSHRGLAGADNEQFF.

The V gene is TRBV15, the J gene TRBJ1-2, with 7 bases matching TRBD1. Germline CDR1 reads LNHNV; CDR2 reads YYDKDF (reference sequence). The junction had 8 bases not matched to a gene; V was cut back by 2 bases and J by 8 bases. CDR3 size: 14 residues. DNA for the CDR3: TGTGCCACCAGCAGAACAGGGGCCGTGTTGGGCTACACCTTC. It translates to CATSRTGAVLGYTF.

This chain joins TRBV5-6 and TRBJ2-7, with 9 bases lining up with TRBD1. V lost 5 bases and J lost 7; bases outside the gene matches: 13. CDR3 length: 15 amino acids. CDR1 is SGHDT and CDR2 is YYEEEE in the germline V gene. DNA of the CDR3: TGTGCCAGCAGGGGGGGACAGGGTCCCCCTCGGGAGCAGTACTTC. It translates to CASRGGQGPPREQYF.

The chain is built from TRBV6-2 or TRBV6-3 and TRBJ2-1; TRBD1 aligns across 10 bases. V dropped 6 bases and J dropped 8; count of bases not matched to a gene: 28. CDR3 length equals 21 residues. The germline CDR1 and CDR2 sequences are MNHEY and SVGEGT. CDR3 in DNA: TGTGCCAGCAGCTCTACCGGGACAGGGGCCTCGGGGGGCCCGCTTGAGTATGAGCAGTTCTTC. It yields the protein CASSSTGTGASGGPLEYEQFF.

The CDR3 loop is CASRLNRFVGYGYTF. Here the CDR3 DNA reads TGTGCCAGCAGACTGAACAGGTTCGTTGGCTATGGCTACACCTTC. The chain couples TRBV27 to TRBJ1-2; maybe TRBD1 (5 bases). CDR1 and CDR2 from the germline V gene are MNHEY and SMNVEV (reference sequence). V dropped 6 bases and J dropped 4 bases, with 18 bases sitting between them. This CDR3 is 15 amino acids long.

The chain carries TRBV28 and TRBJ1-2; possible D gene TRBD1, 6 bases. CDR1 is MDHEN and CDR2 is SYDVKM in the germline V gene. The CDR3 runs to 12 residues. V gave up 4 bases and J gave up 8 bases, with 11 bases separating them. CDR3 nucleotide sequence: TGTGCCAGCAGTTCGGGCAGGGGAGGCTACACCTTC. Translation gives CASSSGRGGYTF.

The chain employs TRBV6-5 and TRBJ1-5; D ambiguous. The V and J ends lost 4 bases and 5 bases respectively, with 12 bases between them. Germline CDR1 is MNHEY and CDR2 is SVGAGI. The CDR3 covers 14 residues. CDR3 bases: TGTGCCAGCAGTTCGGGGTATGGGGATCAGCCCCAGCATTTT. Amino acids: CASSSGYGDQPQHF.

The chain employs TRBV3-1 (or the pseudogene TRBV3-2) and TRBJ2-7; possibly TRBD1 for D (6 bases). Germline CDR1 LGHDT, CDR2 YNNKEL (reference sequence). CDR3 size: 15 residues. V lost 0 bases and J 3 bases, leaving 12 bases between the germline ends. The CDR3 DNA reads TGTGCCAGCAGCCAAGATATGACAGGAGACTACGAGCAGTACTTC. Translation gives CASSQDMTGDYEQYF.

CDR3 in amino acids: CASSLGDSSTDTQYF. The CDR3, as DNA: TGTGCCAGCAGCTTAGGCGACTCTAGCACAGATACGCAGTATTTT. The rearrangement uses TRBV11-3 and TRBJ2-3; D unresolved. The CDR3 is 15 amino acids. V lost 1 base and J 0 bases, leaving 8 bases between the germline ends. CDR1 is SGHNT, CDR2 YENEEA, per germline.

The V call is TRBV19, the J call TRBJ2-5; the D gene is possibly TRBD1 (6 bases). The CDR3 has 17 residues. CDR1 and CDR2 from the germline V gene are LNHDA and SQIVND (reference sequence). The V gene lost 0 bases and the J gene lost 5 bases, with 19 bases spanning the gap. CDR3 in amino acids: CASSIEKQGRSRETQYF. The CDR3 region has the DNA TGTGCCAGTAGTATAGAGAAACAGGGTCGATCTCGGGAGACCCAGTACTTC.

The chain employs TRBV7-6 and TRBJ1-6; 9 bases agree with TRBD1. CDR3 length: 14 residues. Germline loops: CDR1 SGHVS, CDR2 FNYEAQ. V lost 5 bases to trimming and J lost 7 bases; unmatched junction nucleotides: 3. This CDR3 reads CASSAQGANSPLHF. The CDR3 DNA sequence: TGTGCCAGCAGCGCACAGGGGGCGAATTCACCCCTCCACTTT.

This clone was seen many times. This chain uses TRBV6-1 with TRBJ1-2; D remains ambiguous. Germline V gene data show CDR1 as MNHNS and CDR2 as SASEGT. The CDR3 runs to 12 residues. The V and J ends lost 1 base and 3 bases respectively, with 3 bases between them. The CDR3 reads CASSEVDYGYTF. As DNA, the CDR3 is TGTGCCAGCAGTGAAGTAGACTATGGCTACACCTTC.

The chain employs TRBV5-4 and TRBJ1-2; 9 positions match TRBD1. The length of the CDR3 is 14 residues. Germline loops: CDR1 SGHNT, CDR2 YYREEE (reference sequence). The V segment lost 3 bases and the J segment 7 bases; nucleotides outside the gene matches: 7. In DNA form, the CDR3 reads TGTGCCAGCAGCTCCGGACAGGGGCGTCGTGGCTACACCTTC. This encodes CASSSGQGRRGYTF.

This chain joins TRBV6-1 and TRBJ2-5; 14 nucleotides agree with TRBD2. This CDR3 spans 16 amino acids. Germline assignment: CDR1 MNHNS and CDR2 SASEGT. V shed 3 bases and J 4 bases; nucleotides not matched to a gene: 4. The DNA for the CDR3 is TGTGCCAGCAGTGATATGACTAGCGGGGGGGGAGAGACCCAGTACTTC. It translates to CASSDMTSGGGETQYF.

V and J are TRBV27 and TRBJ2-3, with D possibly TRBD2 on 5 matching bases. This CDR3 spans 15 amino acids. Germline V gene lookup returns CDR1 MNHEY and CDR2 SMNVEV (reference sequence). Trimming removed 2 bases from V and 2 bases from J, with 11 bases in between. The CDR3 bases are TGTGCCAGCAGTTTACGGGGTGGTTCCACAGATACGCAGTATTTT. It codes for CASSLRGGSTDTQYF.

This chain uses TRBV7-9 with TRBJ1-6; the D gene is possibly TRBD1 (5 bases). The V and J ends lost 7 bases and 10 bases respectively, with 17 bases between them. Germline CDR1 reads SEHNR; CDR2 reads FQNEAQ (reference sequence). There are 14 residues in the CDR3. CDR3 sequence: CASKESGQGSPLHF. As DNA, the CDR3 is TGTGCCAGCAAGGAATCGGGCCAGGGATCACCCCTCCACTTT.